A single sample gave rise to the 10 T cell receptor beta chains below, sequenced in a study of T cell responses to AZD1222 COVID-19 vaccine (dated by TCRdb to 2020 to 2023). Per the publication, the time point label means: baseline before first vaccination. The method behind the library was the immunoSEQ multiplex PCR assay. The clones in this table, taken by TCRdb from immuneACCESS, are in-frame only. Not every clone is retained; where verified, under half of the shortfall comes from an unresolved V gene, and the cause of the rest is unknown. The sample records about 140,000 clones, around 90% of which are singletons. The top ten hold around 1.7% of the sample. The sequencing used peripheral blood, collected on day 0 of AZD1222 vaccination. The receptors stem from an adult in good health.

DNA of the CDR3: TGCGCCAGCAGTGAGTTAGGGACTAGCGGGAGTAATTACAATGAGCAGTTCTTC. This translates into CASSELGTSGSNYNEQFF. The chain links TRBV10-1 to TRBJ2-1, with TRBD2 identical over 14 bases. CDR1 is WNHNN, CDR2 SYGVQD, per germline (reference sequence). The CDR3 is made up of 18 amino acids. V was pared by 1 base and J by 4 bases, with 6 bases of the junction left unmatched.

This clone is a singleton in its sample. The chain links TRBV9 to TRBJ2-1; no clear D. Looked up from germline, CDR1 is SGDLS and CDR2 is YYNGEE. This CDR3 comprises 14 residues. Trimming cost V 0 bases and J 7 bases, with 11 bases left between them. The CDR3 region has the DNA TGTGCCAGCAGCGTAGGGTACGGTAGGAATGAGCAGTTCTTC. Amino acids: CASSVGYGRNEQFF.

The V call is TRBV18, the J call TRBJ1-4; 8 bases map to TRBD1. Unmatched junction bases numbered 2, after V lost 2 bases and J lost 3 bases. Germline-derived CDR1 and CDR2 are KGHSH and LQKENI. This CDR3 is built from 15 residues. Here the CDR3 reads CASSPRQGSNEKLFF. As DNA, the CDR3 is TGTGCCAGCTCACCAAGACAGGGGTCTAATGAAAAACTGTTTTTT.

This sequence joins TRBV19 and TRBJ2-1; the D gene is possibly TRBD1 (6 bases). The germline V gene has CDR1 LNHDA and CDR2 SQIVND (reference sequence). The CDR3 is 16 residues long. The germline V and J ends were trimmed by 1 base and 0 bases, with 10 bases remaining between them. Written as DNA, the CDR3 is TGTGCCAGTAGTATAGGTACGGACAGCTCCTACAATGAGCAGTTCTTC. Protein: CASSIGTDSSYNEQFF.

This chain joins TRBV6-5 and TRBJ2-1, with 10 bases lining up with TRBD2. The CDR3 spans 15 residues. The V gene's germline CDR1 is MNHEY and CDR2 SVGAGI. V gave up 9 bases and J gave up 4 bases; unmatched junction bases: 9. For the CDR3, the DNA is TGTGCCAGTCTAGCGGGAGAAAGCGGGTACAATGAGCAGTTCTTC. It yields the protein CASLAGESGYNEQFF.

The V gene is TRBV29-1, the J gene TRBJ2-1; 8 bases match TRBD1. The germline CDR1 and CDR2 sequences are SQVTM and ANQGSEA. Trimming took 5 bases from V and 4 from J; bases not matched to a gene: 7. This CDR3 has 14 amino acids. The CDR3 DNA reads TGCAGCGTTCATACAGGGGGACTTTACAATGAGCAGTTCTTC. Residues: CSVHTGGLYNEQFF.

V gene TRBV3-1 (or the pseudogene TRBV3-2) combines with J gene TRBJ1-1, with D unresolved. The CDR3 length is 13 residues. Between the trimmed V and J ends, which lost 4 bases and 5 bases, there was a span of 11 bases. Germline CDR1 LGHDT, CDR2 YNNKEL (reference sequence). The CDR3 DNA follows: TGTGCCAGCAGCCGCCTCGTAAGAACTGAAGCTTTCTTT. Its translation is CASSRLVRTEAFF.

The rearrangement joins TRBV9 to TRBJ1-1; the match to TRBD1 covers 7 bases. V was clipped by 3 bases and J by 6 bases; unmatched bases: 11. The CDR3 covers 15 residues. Germline V gives CDR1 SGDLS, CDR2 YYNGEE. CDR3 DNA sequence: TGTGCCAGCAGCGAGGGGGCAGTTACGTCGGCTGAAGCTTTCTTT. Residues: CASSEGAVTSAEAFF.

As regards this clone: The same CDR3 also results from other DNA sequences found in this sample. The chain couples TRBV7-9 to TRBJ1-2; D remains unclear. This CDR3 spans 13 amino acids. V lost 3 bases and J 2 bases, leaving 7 bases between the germline ends. Germline V gene sequence: CDR1 SEHNR, CDR2 FQNEAQ (reference sequence). CDR3 sequence reads: CASSLTQNYGYTF. In DNA, the CDR3 is TGTGCCAGCAGCTTGACACAAAACTATGGCTACACCTTC.

This clone has just one count. The chain combines TRBV4-1 with TRBJ1-1, with 8 bases identical to TRBD1. After removal of 7 bases from V and 4 bases from J, the junction contained 5 bases not matched to a gene. The germline V gene has CDR1 MGHRA and CDR2 YSYEKL. The CDR3 loop spans 13 amino acids. This CDR3 reads CASTSTGGTEAFF. CDR3 in DNA: TGCGCCAGCACCTCAACAGGGGGCACTGAAGCTTTCTTT.